Shown below are 28 T cell receptor beta chains from a single sample sequenced in a study of T-cell memory formation after mild COVID-19. TCRdb re-called the 5' RACE reads through MiXCR, storing one row per CDR3 protein. The repertoire holds roughly 600,000 distinct CDR3 sequences, with around 17% as singletons. The sample taken for sequencing was PBMCs or a T cell subset sorted from them (not recorded which). The source of these receptors is an adult woman who had mild COVID-19 (a few samples of this study predate the infection). Cell type and time point are not known.

This clonotype was counted a few times. CDR3 sequence: CASTSSAQAARDGYTF. CDR3 nucleotides: TGCGCCAGCACGTCCTCTGCACAGGCCGCCCGAGATGGCTACACCTTC. The chain links TRBV5-1 to TRBJ1-2, with D possibly matching TRBD1 (5 bases). This CDR3 comprises 16 residues. The ends were cut back, 6 bases at V and 6 bases at J, with 24 bases in the middle. Germline-derived CDR1 and CDR2 are SGHRS and YFSETQ.

This chain connects TRBV6-5 to TRBJ2-4; unclear D gene. Trimming took off 5 bases at V and 4 bases at J, with 12 bases between the two ends. This CDR3 has 14 residues. Germline CDR1 MNHEY, CDR2 SVGAGI. CDR3 residues: CASSLGLDKNIQYF. CDR3 coding DNA: TGTGCCAGCAGTCTTGGGTTAGATAAAAACATTCAGTACTTC.

The rearrangement links TRBV6-1 to TRBJ2-1; no definite D call. The V gene's germline CDR1 is MNHNS and CDR2 SASEGT. This CDR3 contains 14 residues. V lost 3 bases to trimming and J lost 3 bases, with 9 bases between them. The CDR3 loop is CASSDRRFYNEQFF. CDR3 bases: TGTGCCAGCAGTGACCGCAGGTTCTACAATGAGCAGTTCTTC.

The chain employs TRBV4-2 and TRBJ2-7, with 7 bases matching TRBD2. After removal of 3 bases from V and 2 bases from J, the junction contained 10 bases not matched to a gene. This CDR3 comprises 16 residues. Germline CDR1 LGHNA, CDR2 YNFKEQ. The CDR3 protein is CASSQGLREVAYEQYF. In nucleotides, the CDR3 is TGTGCCAGCAGCCAGGGATTACGGGAGGTGGCCTACGAGCAGTACTTC.

This CDR3 is CASSHGTTKETQYF. CDR3 nucleotide sequence: TGTGCCAGCAGCCATGGGACTACAAAAGAGACCCAGTACTTC. The rearrangement links TRBV7-9 to TRBJ2-5; 7 bases agree with TRBD2. CDR3 size: 14 residues. Germline CDR1 SEHNR, CDR2 FQNEAQ (reference sequence). The junction had 6 bases not matched to a gene; V was cut back by 5 bases and J by 3 bases.

The chain has TRBV5-1 and TRBJ1-1; TRBD1 aligns across 8 bases. CDR3 length equals 14 residues. The germline gives CDR1 SGHRS, CDR2 YFSETQ. Trimming at V came to 4 bases and at J to 4 bases, leaving 6 bases not matched to a gene. CDR3 in DNA: TGCGCCAGCAGCAATACAGGGGGATCCACTGAAGCTTTCTTT. It translates to CASSNTGGSTEAFF.

The chain is built from TRBV30 and TRBJ2-5; 8 bases map to TRBD2. J was trimmed by 5 bases and V by 3 bases; bases with no gene match: 11. The CDR3 runs 15 residues. CDR1 and CDR2 from the germline V gene are GTSNPN and SVGIG (reference sequence). CDR3 amino acids: CAWRLPGGAGETQYF. CDR3 DNA sequence: TGTGCCTGGAGGCTGCCGGGAGGGGCGGGGGAGACCCAGTACTTC.

The V and J genes are TRBV5-1 and TRBJ1-5, with a weak D call TRBD1 (5 bases). Germline loops: CDR1 SGHRS, CDR2 YFSETQ. The CDR3 has 16 residues. The ends were cut back, 5 bases at V and 5 bases at J, with 20 bases in the middle. CDR3 protein: CASSPWGWSADQPQHF. CDR3 bases: TGCGCCAGCAGTCCATGGGGGTGGAGTGCCGATCAGCCCCAGCATTTT.

The rearrangement joins TRBV12-3 or TRBV12-4 to TRBJ2-7, with TRBD1 matching over 9 bases. The CDR3 spans 15 residues. Trimming removed 3 bases from V and 1 base from J; junction bases left unmatched: 4. CDR3 residues: CASSFLGTGSYEQYF. In DNA form, the CDR3 reads TGTGCCAGCAGTTTTTTAGGGACAGGGTCCTACGAGCAGTACTTC.

The chain recombines TRBV25-1 with TRBJ1-2; D unclear. Germline V gene sequence: CDR1 MGHDK, CDR2 SYGVNS. The CDR3 consists of 13 residues. Trimming cost V 7 bases and J 4 bases, with 13 bases left between them. CDR3 DNA sequence: TGTGCCAGCAAGCCTTCGGCCAGCTATGGCTACACCTTC. Protein sequence: CASKPSASYGYTF.

This clonotype appeared many times. This chain joins TRBV18 and TRBJ1-6; no definite D call. There are 14 residues in the CDR3. V was shortened by 3 bases and J by 6 bases, with 9 bases between the two germline ends. Germline assignment: CDR1 KGHSH and CDR2 LQKENI. CDR3 nucleotide sequence: TGTGCCAGCTCACCGGACCGATTTAATTCACCCCTCCACTTT. It encodes CASSPDRFNSPLHF.

This clonotype has just a few counts. The chain uses TRBV9 and TRBJ2-2, with 9 bases that match TRBD1. Trimming cost V 3 bases and J 2 bases; bases outside gene matches: 8. Germline V gene sequence: CDR1 SGDLS, CDR2 YYNGEE. The CDR3 length is 17 residues. CDR3 bases: TGTGCCAGCAGCGGCGTGGCGGGACAGGGTAACACCGGGGAGCTGTTTTTT. Its translation is CASSGVAGQGNTGELFF. Combining the CDR3 with reference TRBV9 and TRBJ2-2 gives the whole variable domain DSGVTQTPKHLITATGQRVTLRCSPRSGDLSVYWYQQSLDQGLQFLIQYYNGEERAKGNILERFSAQQFPDLHSELNLSSLELGDSALYFCASSGVAGQGNTGELFFGEGSRLTVL.

The chain employs TRBV7-8 and TRBJ1-1, with D perhaps matching TRBD1 (6 bases). V was trimmed by 5 bases and J by 2 bases, leaving 21 bases between them. The CDR3 loop spans 17 amino acids. Germline V gives CDR1 SGHVS, CDR2 FQNEAQ. CDR3 nucleotide sequence: TGTGCCAGCAGCCCCGGGCGTGTAGCAGGGGTAAACACTGAAGCTTTCTTT. Translating it yields CASSPGRVAGVNTEAFF.

There are a few counts of this clonotype. The V call is TRBV7-6, the J call TRBJ1-4; the match to TRBD1 covers 7 bases. V lost 5 bases to trimming and J lost 10 bases; unmatched junction nucleotides: 16. Germline V gives CDR1 SGHVS, CDR2 FNYEAQ. This CDR3 comprises 16 residues. CDR3 residues: CASSPSGGDSAVKLFF. DNA for the CDR3: TGTGCCAGCAGCCCAAGCGGGGGGGACAGCGCAGTAAAACTGTTTTTT.

The DNA of the CDR3 is TGCGCCAGCAGCAACCTGTGGGGGACGGGGGTTTCGAACACTGAAGCTTTCTTT. Its protein is CASSNLWGTGVSNTEAFF. This chain links TRBV5-1 with TRBJ1-1, with TRBD1 as a possible D gene (5 bases). With 4 bases removed from V and 1 base from J, the gap between germline ends came to 23 bases. The CDR3 runs 18 residues. The germline gives CDR1 SGHRS, CDR2 YFSETQ.

This sequence joins TRBV7-2 and TRBJ2-5; tentative D call: TRBD2 (6 bases). V was cut by 3 bases and J by 5 bases, with 16 bases left in between. The V gene's germline CDR1 is SGHTA and CDR2 FQGNSA. The CDR3 is made up of 15 amino acids. The CDR3 DNA follows: TGTGCCAGCAGCTTTGTCTCTGCAGGAGGGGAGACCCAGTACTTC. It specifies CASSFVSAGGETQYF.

The genes are TRBV27 and TRBJ1-2; 7 nucleotides line up with TRBD1. This CDR3 has 16 residues. Per the germline V gene, CDR1 is MNHEY and CDR2 is SMNVEV (reference sequence). J gave up 5 bases and V 4 bases, and 13 bases lay outside the gene matches. Written as DNA, the CDR3 is TGTGCCAGCAGTTCCGGGGCAGGGGGAAGGGGTTATGGCTACACCTTC. Translation gives CASSSGAGGRGYGYTF.

The V and J genes are TRBV5-1 and TRBJ2-7; no definite D call. This CDR3 has 15 amino acids. V dropped 2 bases and J dropped 7 bases, with 19 bases sitting between them. From germline, CDR1 is SGHRS and CDR2 YFSETQ. The CDR3 region is CASSFRLYPLGEQYF. In nucleotides, the CDR3 is TGCGCCAGCAGCTTCCGGCTCTACCCCCTGGGGGAGCAGTACTTC.

J is TRBJ2-7 and V is TRBV7-9; D is unclear. CDR1 SEHNR and CDR2 FQNEAQ come from the germline V gene (reference sequence). Trimming left V 5 bases short and J 6 bases short, with 14 bases between. The CDR3 covers 13 residues. The CDR3 DNA reads as TGTGCCAGCAGCCCCGGGCACGCCCCCGAGCAGTACTTC. Amino acids: CASSPGHAPEQYF.

The V and J genes are TRBV5-6 and TRBJ2-6, with 8 bases identical to TRBD2. There are 16 residues in the CDR3. Germline V gives CDR1 SGHDT, CDR2 YYEEEE. V shed 0 bases and J 4 bases; nucleotides not matched to a gene: 3. The CDR3 reads CASSLAGGRGANVLTF. As DNA, the CDR3 is TGTGCCAGCAGCTTGGCGGGGGGGAGAGGGGCCAACGTCCTGACTTTC.

This chain uses TRBV4-2 with TRBJ2-7; D unclear. Deletions cut 5 bases from V and 6 bases from J, with 17 bases between. The CDR3 runs 14 residues. CDR1 and CDR2 from the germline V gene are LGHNA and YNFKEQ. CDR3 amino acids: CASSSFDTSGEQYF. Here the CDR3 DNA reads TGTGCCAGCAGCTCCTTCGACACCTCGGGCGAGCAGTACTTC.

In its sample, this clonotype was seen a few times. The chain recombines TRBV20-1 with TRBJ1-1; D is unresolved. The V gene lost 6 bases and the J gene lost 4 bases, with 15 bases spanning the gap. The germline V gene has CDR1 DFQATT and CDR2 SNEGSKA (reference sequence). The CDR3 is made up of 13 amino acids. CDR3: CSATAGSSTEAFF. DNA for the CDR3: TGCAGTGCAACAGCGGGGTCGAGCACTGAAGCTTTCTTT.

J is TRBJ2-1 and V is TRBV10-3, with a possible D match to TRBD2 (5 bases). The V end was cut by 6 bases, the J end by 3 bases, with 15 bases between. Germline CDR1 and CDR2: ENHRY and SYGVKD. The CDR3 covers 15 residues. The chain's CDR3 is CAIRAEAYDYNEQFF. The CDR3 DNA reads as TGTGCCATCAGAGCGGAGGCCTACGACTACAATGAGCAGTTCTTC.

The chain has TRBV29-1 and TRBJ2-2, with 9 bases aligning to TRBD1. After removal of 6 bases from V and 5 bases from J, the junction contained 7 bases not matched to a gene. In germline, CDR1 is SQVTM, CDR2 ANQGSEA. The CDR3 length is 14 residues. The CDR3 bases are TGCAGCGTCATTAACAGGGGGCCAACCGGGGAGCTGTTTTTT. This sequence encodes CSVINRGPTGELFF.

This clonotype has at least ten counts. This chain joins TRBV11-2 and TRBJ2-3, with 7 positions matching TRBD2. The ends lost 2 bases at V and 1 base at J; junction bases unmatched: 0. The CDR3 extends over 14 amino acids. The germline V gene has CDR1 SGHAT and CDR2 FQNNGV. This chain's CDR3 is CASSLTSGTDTQYF. The CDR3 DNA sequence: TGTGCCAGCAGCTTAACTAGCGGCACAGATACGCAGTATTTT.

A single count supports this clonotype. The chain uses TRBV27 and TRBJ2-7; TRBD2 agrees at 9 bases. The V and J ends lost 4 bases and 3 bases, in that order; junction bases with no gene match: 7. This CDR3 spans 15 amino acids. CDR1 is MNHEY and CDR2 is SMNVEV in the germline V gene (reference sequence). CDR3 in DNA: TGTGCCAGCAGTTCGACTAGCGGTTTGTTCTACGAGCAGTACTTC. This gives the protein CASSSTSGLFYEQYF.

This clonotype was picked up a small number of times. The gene calls are TRBV12-3 or TRBV12-4 and TRBJ1-2; 8 bases are shared with TRBD1. This CDR3 contains 18 residues. The trim removed 3 bases at V and 0 bases at J, leaving 12 bases unmatched. The CDR3 here is CASSLGRQGLSPNYGYTF. DNA for the CDR3: TGTGCCAGCAGTTTGGGGAGACAGGGGCTATCCCCTAACTATGGCTACACCTTC.

This rearrangement joins TRBV6-5 to TRBJ1-6; the D gene is possibly TRBD1 (6 bases). Germline V CDR1 and CDR2: MNHEY, SVGAGI. CDR3 length: 15 residues. Between the trimmed V and J ends, which lost 5 bases and 2 bases, there was a span of 10 bases. The CDR3 DNA reads as TGTGCCAGCAGTCTACAGGGTCCCTATAATTCACCCCTCCACTTT. It encodes CASSLQGPYNSPLHF.